This T cell receptor (beta chain) is from a study of identical twins. Study-wide points: Compared with unrelated sharing, twin-shared out-of-frame alpha sequences had more low-probability sequences. The models systematically underestimated how much out-of-frame TCR alpha was shared in monozygotic twins.

TCRdb reanalysed the 5' RACE reads using MiXCR and keeps one entry per CDR3 protein. This sample has approximately 700,000 distinct CDR3 sequences, with around a sixth found just once. Comment on this clonotype: The antigen remains undetermined.

The sample was also linked to a second study, of T cells expressing NK-cell markers.

The TCR was taken from a woman younger than 30 in good health. Specimen: PBMCs.

The CDR3 protein is CAISQLGSNTGELFF. As DNA, the CDR3 is TGTGCCATCAGTCAACTGGGATCGAACACCGGGGAGCTGTTTTTT. The chain carries TRBV10-3 and TRBJ2-2; D is uncertain. V was clipped by 5 bases and J by 0 bases, with 10 bases between them. Germline CDR1 ENHRY, CDR2 SYGVKD. CDR3 length: 15 residues.